This T cell receptor (beta chain) was documented in a study of shared clonotypes between healthy human individuals. The overall study: A donor's plate count was three for CD4 naive and three for CD4 memory; CD8 naive had two and CD8 memory one.

Selected positively for CCR7 and CD45RO-negative, naive CD8 cells excluded terminally differentiated effector memory CD45RA+ cells. Profiled with immunoSEQ multiplex PCR; TCRdb holds only in-frame clones, not every one. The table records about 680,000 clones, roughly 94% of them present only once. Study-wide results and limits: It was observed that 5% to 6.5% of naive CD4 clonotypes were shared across a handful of donors. Lower generation probabilities were found for non-shared clonotypes than for those shared by all four donors.

This CDR3 is 15 amino acids long. CDR1 is LGHNA, CDR2 YNFKEQ, per germline. V lost 1 base and J lost 0, with 8 bases in between. Regarding this clone: The antigen is undetermined.

The chain combines TRBV4-2 with TRBJ2-3; the D is unclear. Material for sequencing was naive CD8+ T cells sorted from blood. The clonotype comes from a man aged 30 to 39 in good health. The CDR3 is CASSQGGASTDTQYF. Here the CDR3 DNA reads TGTGCCAGCAGCCAAGGTGGTGCTAGCACAGATACGCAGTATTTT.